This T cell receptor (beta chain) was sequenced for a study of blood T cells in healthy people across ages (dated by TCRdb to 2014 to 2015). Regarding the research as a whole: In model experiments, roughly one uniquely barcoded TCR beta cDNA molecule per two T cells was captured by template switching. To avoid experimental bias, donors of different ages were distributed randomly across sequencing lanes. For two donors (one aged 18 to 30 and one aged 80 or older), the study analyzed two additional independent replicas of 1 million unique cDNA reads from the same blood draw. Age-related changes in TCR beta repertoire diversity were measured in the study by deep sequencing normalized with unique cDNA molecular identifiers. The donors were divided into four age groups: young (average roughly 15 years), middle-aged (approximately 41), aged (62) and long-lived (around 80).

This clonotype has more than one count but fewer than ten. Its antigen is currently not known. There are no base qualities to consult, and no much larger clone falls within one base. Library prep was done by 5' RACE. Instrument used: Illumina HiSeq 2500. The second PCR ran for about 6 to 12 cycles and used a J-beta primer mix along with a sample-barcoded 5' primer. Each TCR beta cDNA molecule received a unique molecular identifier from a template-switch 5' adaptor carrying 12 random nucleotides. At least 2.5 million CDR3-containing paired-end reads were obtained from each sample. The Mint cDNA synthesis kit, primed by a TRBC-specific oligonucleotide, was used to synthesize first-strand cDNA from all RNA. All cDNA was treated with uracil-DNA glycosylase and then went through a first 18-cycle PCR with the universal primers M1SS and BC2_uni_R. In the authors' own workflow: Each sample was normalized by randomly selecting 1 million high-quality reads, each carrying a distinct molecular identifier. Reads sharing molecular identifiers were discarded rather than binned into consensus sequences. CDR3 identification, clonotype clustering and error correction used MiTCR with a Q25 quality threshold and the strictest error-elimination algorithm. A nonparametric unseen species model with Euler transformation was used to estimate lower-bound total TCR beta diversity. The raw public reads went through TCRdb reprocessing: fastp at Q25, MiXCR clone calling, in-frame beta chains kept. Entries that share a CDR3 protein sequence are merged under the most common genes and DNA. TCRdb assigned the V and J calls; the authors' analysis was not used. The sample yields about a million distinct CDR3 sequences; around 48% were counted once. Of the sample, 13% falls within the top ten clones.

The CDR3, from cysteine to phenylalanine, totals 15 residues. Only CDR3 DNA is held: 45 bases, read in frame from base 1. The germline V gene yields MDHEN for CDR1 and SYDVKM for CDR2. At the junction V is shortened by 7 bases and J by 16 bases, with 26 bases in between. Systemically healthy Caucasian individuals from Russia, 39 in total and aged roughly 6 to 100 years, were included as donors. Each donor gave about 11 milliliters of peripheral blood, drawn into EDTA-treated Vacutainer tubes. PBMCs were isolated by Ficoll-Paque density-gradient centrifugation, with at least 6 million obtained per sample. Trizol reagent was used to extract total RNA from the PBMCs, yielding at least 6 micrograms per sample. For every donor, an aliquot of PBMCs went through flow cytometry to measure the percentages of naive CD45RAhigh/CD27high T cells. The investigation overall reported the following: Because profiling used bulk unsorted PBMCs, naive and antigen-experienced compartments could not be compared conclusively. Compared with the aged group, the long-lived group had more naive CD4+ T cells, fewer expanded clones and increased TCR diversity, a pattern suggesting age selection. Estimates of total diversity from one million sequenced T cells were regarded as lower bounds and underestimates. Observed TCR beta diversity correlated strongly with the percentage of naive T cells measured by flow cytometry. Because donor CMV infection status was unknown, age-related changes in expanded clonotypes were potentially confounded. As age increased, observed TCR beta diversity per million T cells dropped in a roughly linear way, and a significant reduction was already evident by age about 40.

The chain joins TRBV28 to TRBJ1-6, with TRBD1 as a weak D call on 5 bases. The clonotype was recovered from a man aged 25-45 years in good health. Sample: blood. The nucleotide sequence reads as follows: TGTGCCAGCAAGACGGCGAGCCGGGACCGCAGTCCTCTCCACTTT. Translation gives CASKTASRDRSPLHF.